This T cell receptor (beta chain) was sequenced for a study of shared clonotypes between healthy human individuals. A few counts support this clone. CDR3 length equals 16 residues. Trimming at V came to 5 bases and at J to 5 bases, leaving 14 bases not matched to a gene. Germline assignment: CDR1 SGHVS and CDR2 FQNEAQ. TCRdb's table, derived via immunoSEQ multiplex PCR, lists solely in-frame clones and lacks some. The profile covers some 1 million clones, with around 74% appearing a single time and less than 1.5% taken by the ten largest. The sequencing input was memory CD4+ T cells sorted from blood. The subset denotes: CD45RA-negative fraction. V and J are TRBV7-8 and TRBJ2-5; 7 positions agree with TRBD2. The origin of this receptor is a man aged 18-30 years in good health. CDR3 sequence: CASSPRGGLTSETQYF. CDR3 in DNA: TGTGCCAGCAGCCCACGGGGAGGGTTAACCTCCGAGACCCAGTACTTC.